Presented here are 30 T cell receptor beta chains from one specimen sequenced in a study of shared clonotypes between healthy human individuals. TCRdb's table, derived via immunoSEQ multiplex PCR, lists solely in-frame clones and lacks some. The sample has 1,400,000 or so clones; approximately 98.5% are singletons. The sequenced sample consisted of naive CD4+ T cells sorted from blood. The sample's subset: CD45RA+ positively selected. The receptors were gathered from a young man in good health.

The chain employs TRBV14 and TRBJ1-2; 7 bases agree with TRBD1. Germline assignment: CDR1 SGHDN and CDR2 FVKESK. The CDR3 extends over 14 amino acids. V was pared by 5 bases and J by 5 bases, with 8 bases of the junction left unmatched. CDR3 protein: CASSAGGRGYGYTF. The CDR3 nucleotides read TGTGCCAGCAGCGCAGGGGGGAGAGGGTATGGCTACACCTTC.

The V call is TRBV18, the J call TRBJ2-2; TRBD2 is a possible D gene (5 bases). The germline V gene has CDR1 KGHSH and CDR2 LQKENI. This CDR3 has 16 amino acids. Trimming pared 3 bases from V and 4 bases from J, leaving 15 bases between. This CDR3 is CASSPTWEFVTGELFF. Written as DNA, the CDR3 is TGTGCCAGCTCACCTACTTGGGAGTTTGTCACCGGGGAGCTGTTTTTT. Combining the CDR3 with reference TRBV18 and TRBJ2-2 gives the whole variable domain NAGVMQNPRHLVRRRGQEARLRCSPMKGHSHVYWYRQLPEEGLKFMVYLQKENIIDESGMPKERFSAEFPKEGPSILRIQQVVRGDSAAYFCASSPTWEFVTGELFFGEGSRLTVL.

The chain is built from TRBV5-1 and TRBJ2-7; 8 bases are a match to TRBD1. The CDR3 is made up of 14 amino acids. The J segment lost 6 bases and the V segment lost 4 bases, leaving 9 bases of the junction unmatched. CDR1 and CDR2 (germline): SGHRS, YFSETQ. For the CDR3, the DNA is TGCGCCAGCAGCCCACCGGGACAGGTCCTCGAGCAGTACTTC. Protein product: CASSPPGQVLEQYF.

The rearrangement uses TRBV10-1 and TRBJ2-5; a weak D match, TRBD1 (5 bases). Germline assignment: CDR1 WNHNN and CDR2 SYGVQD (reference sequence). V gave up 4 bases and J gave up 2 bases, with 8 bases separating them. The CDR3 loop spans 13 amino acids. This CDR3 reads CASSAGRQETQYF. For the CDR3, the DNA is TGCGCCAGCAGTGCAGGGCGGCAAGAGACCCAGTACTTC.

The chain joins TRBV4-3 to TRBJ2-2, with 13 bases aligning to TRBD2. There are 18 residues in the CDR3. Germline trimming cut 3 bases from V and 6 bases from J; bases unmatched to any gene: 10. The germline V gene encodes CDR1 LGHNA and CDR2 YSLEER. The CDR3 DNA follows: TGCGCCAGCAGCCATCCTCTAAGGACTAGCGGGAGTCCCGGGGAGCTGTTTTTT. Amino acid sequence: CASSHPLRTSGSPGELFF.

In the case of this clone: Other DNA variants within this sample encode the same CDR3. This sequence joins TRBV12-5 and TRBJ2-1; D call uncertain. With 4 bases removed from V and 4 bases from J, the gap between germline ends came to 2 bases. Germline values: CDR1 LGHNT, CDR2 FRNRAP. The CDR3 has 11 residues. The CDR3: CASGSYNEQFF. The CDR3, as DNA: TGTGCTAGTGGTTCATACAATGAGCAGTTCTTC.

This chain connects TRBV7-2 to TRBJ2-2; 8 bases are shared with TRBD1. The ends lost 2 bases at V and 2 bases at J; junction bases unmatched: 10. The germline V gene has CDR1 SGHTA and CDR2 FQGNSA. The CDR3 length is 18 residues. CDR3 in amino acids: CASSLPITTGANTGELFF. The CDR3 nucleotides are TGTGCCAGCAGCTTACCGATCACGACAGGGGCTAACACCGGGGAGCTGTTTTTT.

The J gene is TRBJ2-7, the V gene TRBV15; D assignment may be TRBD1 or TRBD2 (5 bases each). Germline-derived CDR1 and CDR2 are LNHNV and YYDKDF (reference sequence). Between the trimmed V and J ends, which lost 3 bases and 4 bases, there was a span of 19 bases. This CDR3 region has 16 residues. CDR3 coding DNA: TGTGCCACCAGCAGCGTCTCGGGGCGGTTTAGTTACGAGCAGTACTTC. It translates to CATSSVSGRFSYEQYF.

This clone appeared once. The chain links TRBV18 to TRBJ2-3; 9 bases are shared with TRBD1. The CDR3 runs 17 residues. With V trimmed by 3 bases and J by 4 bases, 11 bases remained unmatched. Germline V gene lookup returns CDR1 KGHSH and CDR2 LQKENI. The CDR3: CASSPIPQGARPDTQYF. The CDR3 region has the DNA TGTGCCAGCTCACCTATTCCACAGGGGGCTCGGCCAGATACGCAGTATTTT.

The CDR3 nucleotides are TGTGCCAGCAGCGCGGGCAGGGGGCTTACTGAAGCTTTCTTT. Its protein is CASSAGRGLTEAFF. This chain uses TRBV9 with TRBJ1-1; 8 bases align to TRBD1. J gave up 5 bases and V 3 bases, and 6 bases lay outside the gene matches. The CDR3 totals 14 residues. Per germline, CDR1 SGDLS and CDR2 YYNGEE.

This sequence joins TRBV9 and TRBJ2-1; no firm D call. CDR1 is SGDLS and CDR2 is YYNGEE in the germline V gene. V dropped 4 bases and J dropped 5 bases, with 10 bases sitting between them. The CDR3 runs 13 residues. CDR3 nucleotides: TGTGCCAGCAGCCTTAAGGCGAACAATGAGCAGTTCTTC. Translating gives CASSLKANNEQFF.

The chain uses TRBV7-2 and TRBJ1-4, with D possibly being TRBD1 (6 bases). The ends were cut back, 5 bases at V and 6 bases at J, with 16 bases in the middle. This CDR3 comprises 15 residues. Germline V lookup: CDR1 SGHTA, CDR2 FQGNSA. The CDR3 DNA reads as TGTGCCAGCAGCCCTCTGAGGGACACGGATGAAAAACTGTTTTTT. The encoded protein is CASSPLRDTDEKLFF.

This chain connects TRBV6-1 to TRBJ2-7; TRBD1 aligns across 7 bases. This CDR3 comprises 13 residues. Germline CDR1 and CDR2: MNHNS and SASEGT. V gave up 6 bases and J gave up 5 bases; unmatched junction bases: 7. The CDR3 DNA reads TGTGCCAGCAGCTTAGGGCAGGGGGACGAGCAGTACTTC. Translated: CASSLGQGDEQYF.

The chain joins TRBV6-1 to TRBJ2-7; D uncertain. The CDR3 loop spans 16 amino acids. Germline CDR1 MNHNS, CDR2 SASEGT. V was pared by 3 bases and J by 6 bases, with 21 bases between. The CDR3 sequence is CASSDPKAWAKGEQYF. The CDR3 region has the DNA TGTGCCAGCAGTGACCCGAAAGCATGGGCCAAGGGCGAGCAGTACTTC.

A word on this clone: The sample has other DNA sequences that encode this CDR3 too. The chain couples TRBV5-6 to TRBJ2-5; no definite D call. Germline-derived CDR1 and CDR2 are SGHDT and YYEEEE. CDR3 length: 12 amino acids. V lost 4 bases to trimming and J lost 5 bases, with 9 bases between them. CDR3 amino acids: CASSLLGETQYF. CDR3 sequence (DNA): TGTGCCAGCAGCCTCTTAGGGGAGACCCAGTACTTC.

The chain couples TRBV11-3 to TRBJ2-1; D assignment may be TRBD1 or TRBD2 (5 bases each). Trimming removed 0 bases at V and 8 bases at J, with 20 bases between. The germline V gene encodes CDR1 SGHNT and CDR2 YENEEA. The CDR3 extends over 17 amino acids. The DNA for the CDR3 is TGTGCCAGCAGCTTAGATGGGGACGGGTCTTCGGGGTATGAGCAGTTCTTC. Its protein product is CASSLDGDGSSGYEQFF.

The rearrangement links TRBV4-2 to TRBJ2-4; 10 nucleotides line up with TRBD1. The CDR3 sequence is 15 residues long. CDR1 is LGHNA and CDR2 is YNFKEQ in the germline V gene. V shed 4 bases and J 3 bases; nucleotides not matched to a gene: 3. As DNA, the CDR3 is TGTGCCAGCAGCCGGACAGGGGGTCACAAAAACATTCAGTACTTC. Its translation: CASSRTGGHKNIQYF.

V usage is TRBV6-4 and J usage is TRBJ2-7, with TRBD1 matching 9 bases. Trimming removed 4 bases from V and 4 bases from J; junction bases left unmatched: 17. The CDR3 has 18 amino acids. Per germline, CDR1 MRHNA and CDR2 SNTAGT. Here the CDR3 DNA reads TGTGCCAGCAGTGTTAGGCGGATCTTGACAGGGGGAAGGTACGAGCAGTACTTC. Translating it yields CASSVRRILTGGRYEQYF.

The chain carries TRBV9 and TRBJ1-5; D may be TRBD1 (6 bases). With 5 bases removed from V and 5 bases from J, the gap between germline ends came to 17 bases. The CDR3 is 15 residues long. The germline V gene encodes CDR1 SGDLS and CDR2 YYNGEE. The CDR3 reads CASRDHPRGDQPQHF. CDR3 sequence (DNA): TGTGCCAGCAGGGACCATCCGAGGGGGGATCAGCCCCAGCATTTT.

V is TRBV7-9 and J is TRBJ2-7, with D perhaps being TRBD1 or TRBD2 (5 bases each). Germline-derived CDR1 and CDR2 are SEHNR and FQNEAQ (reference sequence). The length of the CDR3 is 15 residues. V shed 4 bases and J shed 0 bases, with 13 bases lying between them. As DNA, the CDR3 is TGTGCCAGCAGCTCGGGACCCACTCTCTCCTACGAGCAGTACTTC. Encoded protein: CASSSGPTLSYEQYF.

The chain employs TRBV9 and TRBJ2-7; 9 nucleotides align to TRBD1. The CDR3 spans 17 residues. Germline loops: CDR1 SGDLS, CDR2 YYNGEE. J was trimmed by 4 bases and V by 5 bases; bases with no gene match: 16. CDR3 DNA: TGTGCCAGCAGTTCCGGATCTCGGACAGGGGTAGGGTACGAGCAGTACTTC. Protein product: CASSSGSRTGVGYEQYF.

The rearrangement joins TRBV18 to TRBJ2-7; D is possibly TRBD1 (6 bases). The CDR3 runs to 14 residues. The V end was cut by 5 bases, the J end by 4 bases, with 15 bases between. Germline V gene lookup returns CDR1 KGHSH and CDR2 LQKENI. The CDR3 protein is CASSYTLRGYEQYF. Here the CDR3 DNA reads TGTGCCAGCTCATATACGCTCAGGGGTTACGAGCAGTACTTC.

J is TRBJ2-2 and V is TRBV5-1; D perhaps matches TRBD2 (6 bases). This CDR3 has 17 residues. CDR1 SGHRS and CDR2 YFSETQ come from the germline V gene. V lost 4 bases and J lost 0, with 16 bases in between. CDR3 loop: CASSPFRASANTGELFF. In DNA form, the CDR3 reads TGCGCCAGCAGCCCCTTTAGGGCTAGCGCGAACACCGGGGAGCTGTTTTTT.

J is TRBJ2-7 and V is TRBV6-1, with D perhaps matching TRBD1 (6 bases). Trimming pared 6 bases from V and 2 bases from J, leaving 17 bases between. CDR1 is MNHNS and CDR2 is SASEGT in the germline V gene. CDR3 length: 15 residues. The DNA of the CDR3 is TGTGCCAGCAGGGGCACAGGGTCCCGACCCTACGAGCAGTACTTC. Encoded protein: CASRGTGSRPYEQYF.

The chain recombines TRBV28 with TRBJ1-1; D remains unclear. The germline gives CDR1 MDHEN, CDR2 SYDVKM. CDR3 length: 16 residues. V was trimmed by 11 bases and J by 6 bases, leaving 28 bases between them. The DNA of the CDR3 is TGTGCCTCTCGAACCCGCCTTTTAAGCCAATCCTCTGAAGCTTTCTTT. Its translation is CASRTRLLSQSSEAFF.

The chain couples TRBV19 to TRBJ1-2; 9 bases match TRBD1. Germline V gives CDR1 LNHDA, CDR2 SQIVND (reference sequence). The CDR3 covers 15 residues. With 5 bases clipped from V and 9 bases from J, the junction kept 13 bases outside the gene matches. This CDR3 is CASSYDRGRHMSYTF. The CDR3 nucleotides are TGTGCCAGTAGTTACGACAGGGGGAGACATATGAGCTACACCTTC.

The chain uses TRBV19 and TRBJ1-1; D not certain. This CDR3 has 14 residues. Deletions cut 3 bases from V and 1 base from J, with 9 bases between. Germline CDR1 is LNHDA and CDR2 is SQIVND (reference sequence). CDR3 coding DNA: TGTGCCAGTAGTATCGCGGTGAGGAACACTGAAGCTTTCTTT. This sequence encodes CASSIAVRNTEAFF.

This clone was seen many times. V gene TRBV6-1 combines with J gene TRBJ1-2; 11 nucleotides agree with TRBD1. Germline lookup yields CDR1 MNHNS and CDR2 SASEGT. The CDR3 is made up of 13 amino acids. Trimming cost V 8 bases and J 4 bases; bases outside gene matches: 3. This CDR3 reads CASGDRGIYGYTF. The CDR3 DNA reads TGTGCCAGCGGGGACAGGGGGATCTATGGCTACACCTTC.

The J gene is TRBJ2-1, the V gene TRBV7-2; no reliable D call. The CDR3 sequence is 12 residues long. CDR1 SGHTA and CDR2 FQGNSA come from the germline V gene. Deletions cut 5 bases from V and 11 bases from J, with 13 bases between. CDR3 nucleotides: TGTGCCAGCAGCACCTCAGGATTTAAGCAGTTCTTC. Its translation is CASSTSGFKQFF.

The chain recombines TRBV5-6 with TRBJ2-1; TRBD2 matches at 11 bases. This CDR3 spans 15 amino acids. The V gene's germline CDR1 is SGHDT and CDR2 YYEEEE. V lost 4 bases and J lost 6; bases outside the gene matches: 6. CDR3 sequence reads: CASSPTSGSPNEQFF. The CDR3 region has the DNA TGTGCCAGCAGCCCAACTAGCGGGAGCCCCAATGAGCAGTTCTTC.